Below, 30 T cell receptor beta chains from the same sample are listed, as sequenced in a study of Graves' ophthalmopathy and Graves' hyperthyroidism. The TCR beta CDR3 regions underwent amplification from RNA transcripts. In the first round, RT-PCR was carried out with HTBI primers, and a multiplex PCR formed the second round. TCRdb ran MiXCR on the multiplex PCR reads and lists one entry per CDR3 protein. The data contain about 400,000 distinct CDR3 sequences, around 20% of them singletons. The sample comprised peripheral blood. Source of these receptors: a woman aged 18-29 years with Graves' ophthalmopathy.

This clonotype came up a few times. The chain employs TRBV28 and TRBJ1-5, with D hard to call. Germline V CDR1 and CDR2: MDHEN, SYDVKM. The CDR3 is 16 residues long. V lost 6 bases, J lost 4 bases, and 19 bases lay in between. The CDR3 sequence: CASSPSGRNGNQPQHF. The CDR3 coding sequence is TGTGCCAGCAGCCCAAGTGGGAGGAATGGTAATCAGCCCCAGCATTTT.

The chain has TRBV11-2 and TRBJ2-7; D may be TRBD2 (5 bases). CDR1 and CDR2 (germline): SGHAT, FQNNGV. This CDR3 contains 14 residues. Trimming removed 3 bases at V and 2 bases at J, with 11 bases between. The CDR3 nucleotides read TGTGCCAGCAGCTTTGGAGCGGTTACCTACGAGCAGTACTTC. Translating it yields CASSFGAVTYEQYF.

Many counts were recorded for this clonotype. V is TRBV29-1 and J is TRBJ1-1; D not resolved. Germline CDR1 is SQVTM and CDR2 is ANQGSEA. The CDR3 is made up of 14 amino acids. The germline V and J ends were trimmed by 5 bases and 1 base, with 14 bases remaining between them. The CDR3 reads CSVRPGGSNTEAFF. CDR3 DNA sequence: TGCAGCGTTCGCCCCGGAGGTTCGAACACTGAAGCTTTCTTT.

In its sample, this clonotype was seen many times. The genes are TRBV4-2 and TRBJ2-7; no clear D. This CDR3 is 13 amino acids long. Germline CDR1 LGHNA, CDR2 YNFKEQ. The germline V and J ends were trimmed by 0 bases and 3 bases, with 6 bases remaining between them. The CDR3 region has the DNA TGTGCCAGCAGCCAAGATTTAAGCTACGAGCAGTACTTC. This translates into CASSQDLSYEQYF.

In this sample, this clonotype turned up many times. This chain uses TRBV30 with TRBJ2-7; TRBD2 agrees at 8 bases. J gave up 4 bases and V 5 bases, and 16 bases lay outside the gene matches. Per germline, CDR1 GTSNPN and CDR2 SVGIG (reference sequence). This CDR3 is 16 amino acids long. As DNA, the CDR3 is TGTGCCTGGGGCCGACAGTTTGGTAGCGGGGTGTACGAGCAGTACTTC. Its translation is CAWGRQFGSGVYEQYF.

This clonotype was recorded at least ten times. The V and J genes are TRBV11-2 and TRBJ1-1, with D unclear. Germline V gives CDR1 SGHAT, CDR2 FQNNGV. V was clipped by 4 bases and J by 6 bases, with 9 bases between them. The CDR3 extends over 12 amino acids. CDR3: CASSSSSAEAFF. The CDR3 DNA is TGTGCCAGCAGCTCGAGTAGCGCTGAAGCTTTCTTT.

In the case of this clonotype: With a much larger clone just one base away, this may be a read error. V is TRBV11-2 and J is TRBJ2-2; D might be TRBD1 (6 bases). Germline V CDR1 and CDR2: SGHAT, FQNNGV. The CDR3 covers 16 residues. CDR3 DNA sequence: TGTACCAGCAGCCCCTTAGGGGGTTCAGTCACCGGGGAGCTGTTTTTT. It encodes CTSSPLGGSVTGELFF.

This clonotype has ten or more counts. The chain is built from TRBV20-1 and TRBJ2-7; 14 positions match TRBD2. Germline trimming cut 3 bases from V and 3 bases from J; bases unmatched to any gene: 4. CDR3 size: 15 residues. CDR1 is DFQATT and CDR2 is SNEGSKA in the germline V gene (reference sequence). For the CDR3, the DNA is TGCAGTGCTAGGGGAGGGACTAGCGGGAGCTACGAGCAGTACTTC. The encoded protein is CSARGGTSGSYEQYF.

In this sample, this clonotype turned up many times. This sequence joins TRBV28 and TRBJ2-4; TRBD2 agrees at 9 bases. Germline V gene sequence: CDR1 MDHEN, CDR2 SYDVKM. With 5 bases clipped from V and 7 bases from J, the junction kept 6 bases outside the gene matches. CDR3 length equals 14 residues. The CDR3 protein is CASSTSGPTNIQYF. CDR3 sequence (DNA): TGTGCCAGCAGTACTAGCGGGCCCACGAACATTCAGTACTTC.

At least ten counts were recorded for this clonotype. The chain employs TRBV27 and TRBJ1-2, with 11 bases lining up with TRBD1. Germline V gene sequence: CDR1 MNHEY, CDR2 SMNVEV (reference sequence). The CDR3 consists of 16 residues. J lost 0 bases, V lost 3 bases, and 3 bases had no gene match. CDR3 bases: TGTGCCAGCAGTTTCGCGGGACAGGGGGCTAACTATGGCTACACCTTC. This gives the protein CASSFAGQGANYGYTF.

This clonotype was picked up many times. The CDR3 sequence is CASSYSEEVSYEQYF. In DNA, the CDR3 is TGTGCCAGCAGTTACTCGGAAGAGGTTTCCTACGAGCAGTACTTC. V usage is TRBV6-5 and J usage is TRBJ2-7; D uncertain. V lost 0 bases and J lost 1, with 10 bases in between. Germline loops: CDR1 MNHEY, CDR2 SVGAGI. The CDR3 runs to 15 residues.

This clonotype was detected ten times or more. The CDR3 loop is CASSFSWTGSTYEQYF. As DNA, the CDR3 is TGTGCCAGCAGTTTTTCCTGGACAGGTTCTACCTACGAGCAGTACTTC. V and J are TRBV28 and TRBJ2-7; 7 bases are a match to TRBD1. The germline V gene has CDR1 MDHEN and CDR2 SYDVKM. This CDR3 contains 16 residues. With V trimmed by 3 bases and J by 2 bases, 10 bases remained unmatched.

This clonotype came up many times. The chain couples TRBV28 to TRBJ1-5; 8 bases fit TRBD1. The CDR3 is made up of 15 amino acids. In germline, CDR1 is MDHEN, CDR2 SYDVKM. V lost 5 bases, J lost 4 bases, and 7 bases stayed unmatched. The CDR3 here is CASSGQGKGNQPQHF. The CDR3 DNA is TGTGCCAGCAGTGGACAGGGAAAGGGGAATCAGCCCCAGCATTTT. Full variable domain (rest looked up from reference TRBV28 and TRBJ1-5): DVKVTQSSRYLVKRTGEKVFLECVQDMDHENMFWYRQDPGLGLRLIYFSYDVKMKEKGDIPEGYSVSREKKERFSLILESASTNQTSMYLCASSGQGKGNQPQHFGDGTRLSIL.

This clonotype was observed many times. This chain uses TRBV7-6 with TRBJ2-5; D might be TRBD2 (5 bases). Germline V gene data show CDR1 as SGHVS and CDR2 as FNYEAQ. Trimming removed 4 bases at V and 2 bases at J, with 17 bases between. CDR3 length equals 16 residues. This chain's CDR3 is CASSSYSDTGQETQYF. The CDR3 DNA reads TGTGCCAGCAGCTCATACAGCGACACGGGACAAGAGACCCAGTACTTC.

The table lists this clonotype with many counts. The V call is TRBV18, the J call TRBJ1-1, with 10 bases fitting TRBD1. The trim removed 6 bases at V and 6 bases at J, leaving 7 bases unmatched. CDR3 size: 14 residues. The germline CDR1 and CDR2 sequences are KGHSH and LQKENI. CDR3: CASSPGTGVPEAFF. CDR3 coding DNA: TGTGCCAGCTCCCCCGGGACAGGGGTACCTGAAGCTTTCTTT.

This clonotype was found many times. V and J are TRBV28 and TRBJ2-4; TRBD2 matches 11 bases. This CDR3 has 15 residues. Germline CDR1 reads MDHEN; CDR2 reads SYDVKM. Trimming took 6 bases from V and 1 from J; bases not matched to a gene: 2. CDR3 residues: CASRTSGMAKNIQYF. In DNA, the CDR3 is TGTGCCAGCAGGACTAGCGGGATGGCCAAAAACATTCAGTACTTC.

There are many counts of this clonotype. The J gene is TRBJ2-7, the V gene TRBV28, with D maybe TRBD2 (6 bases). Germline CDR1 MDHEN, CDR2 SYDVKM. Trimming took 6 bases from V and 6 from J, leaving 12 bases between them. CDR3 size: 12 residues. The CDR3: CASSYGGSEQYF. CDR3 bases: TGTGCCAGCAGCTACGGGGGTTCCGAGCAGTACTTC.

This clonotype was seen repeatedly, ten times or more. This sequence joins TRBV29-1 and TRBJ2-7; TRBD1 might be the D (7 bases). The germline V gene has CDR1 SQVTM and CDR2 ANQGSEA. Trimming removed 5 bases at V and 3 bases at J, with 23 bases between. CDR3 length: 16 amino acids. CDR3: CSVKAVRSGGLYEQYF. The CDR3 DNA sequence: TGCAGCGTTAAGGCGGTAAGGTCAGGGGGACTCTACGAGCAGTACTTC.

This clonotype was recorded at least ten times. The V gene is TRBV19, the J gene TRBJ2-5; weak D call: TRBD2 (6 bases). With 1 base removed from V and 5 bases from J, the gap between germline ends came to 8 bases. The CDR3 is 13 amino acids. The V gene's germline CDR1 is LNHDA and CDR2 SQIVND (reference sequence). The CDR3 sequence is CASSIAGGETQYF. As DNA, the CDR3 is TGTGCCAGTAGTATAGCTGGGGGGGAGACCCAGTACTTC.

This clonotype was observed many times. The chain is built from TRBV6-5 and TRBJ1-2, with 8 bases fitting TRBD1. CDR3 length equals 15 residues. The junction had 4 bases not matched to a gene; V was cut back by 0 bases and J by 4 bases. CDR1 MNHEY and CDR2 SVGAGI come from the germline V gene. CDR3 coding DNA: TGTGCCAGCAGTTACTCTTCAGGGGGCGGCTATGGCTACACCTTC. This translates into CASSYSSGGGYGYTF.

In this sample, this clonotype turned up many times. DNA for the CDR3: TGTGCCAGCAGTTACTCGCGTTCGGGGAATTCACCCCTCCACTTT. The encoded protein is CASSYSRSGNSPLHF. The J gene is TRBJ1-6, the V gene TRBV6-5; no clear D. Deletions cut 0 bases from V and 7 bases from J, with 10 bases between. Germline CDR1 is MNHEY and CDR2 is SVGAGI. CDR3 length equals 15 residues.

The CDR3 coding sequence is TGTGCCAGCAGCTTAGAACAGGGTTTCAATCAGCCCCAGCATTTT. Residues: CASSLEQGFNQPQHF. V gene TRBV11-2 combines with J gene TRBJ1-5; D perhaps matches TRBD1 (6 bases). The CDR3 length is 15 residues. CDR1 SGHAT and CDR2 FQNNGV come from the germline V gene. V shed 0 bases and J shed 3 bases, with 9 bases lying between them.

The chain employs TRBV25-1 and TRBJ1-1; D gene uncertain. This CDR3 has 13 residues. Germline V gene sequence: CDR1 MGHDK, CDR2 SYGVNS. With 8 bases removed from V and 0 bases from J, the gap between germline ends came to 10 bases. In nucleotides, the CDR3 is TGTGCCAGCCTCAGCCGGCTGAACACTGAAGCTTTCTTT. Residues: CASLSRLNTEAFF.

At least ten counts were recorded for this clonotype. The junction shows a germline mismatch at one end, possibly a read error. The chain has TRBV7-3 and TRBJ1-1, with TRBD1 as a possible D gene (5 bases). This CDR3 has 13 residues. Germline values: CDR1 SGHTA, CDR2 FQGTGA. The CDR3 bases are TGTGCCGGCAGCTTAGGACAAGGCACTGAAGCTTTCTTT. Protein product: CAGSLGQGTEAFF.

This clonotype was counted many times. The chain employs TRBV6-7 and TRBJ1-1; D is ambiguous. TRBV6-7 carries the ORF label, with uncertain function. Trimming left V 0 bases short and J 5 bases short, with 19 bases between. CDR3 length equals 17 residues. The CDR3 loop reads CASSYSEVGRWETEAFF. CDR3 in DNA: TGTGCCAGCAGTTACTCCGAAGTGGGCAGGTGGGAGACTGAAGCTTTCTTT.

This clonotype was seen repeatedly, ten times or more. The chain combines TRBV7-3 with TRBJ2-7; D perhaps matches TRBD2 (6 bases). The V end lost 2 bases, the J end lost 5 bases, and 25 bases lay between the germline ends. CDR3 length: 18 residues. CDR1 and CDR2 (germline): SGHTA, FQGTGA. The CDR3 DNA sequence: TGTGCCAGCAGCTTAGTTCCCGTGGGACTCCACACGGGCAACGAGCAGTACTTC. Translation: CASSLVPVGLHTGNEQYF.

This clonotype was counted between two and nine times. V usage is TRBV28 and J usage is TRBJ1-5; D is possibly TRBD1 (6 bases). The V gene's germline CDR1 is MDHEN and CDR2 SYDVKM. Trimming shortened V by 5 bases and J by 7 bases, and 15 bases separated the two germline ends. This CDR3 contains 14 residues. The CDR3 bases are TGTGCCAGCAGTGCCGCCGGGGGGCACCAGCCCCAGCATTTT. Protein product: CASSAAGGHQPQHF.

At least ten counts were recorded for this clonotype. The CDR3 sequence is CASRPQGARQETQYF. The CDR3 DNA is TGTGCCAGCAGACCACAGGGGGCGCGTCAAGAGACCCAGTACTTC. The rearrangement links TRBV6-2 or TRBV6-3 to TRBJ2-5, with 9 bases lining up with TRBD1. J gave up 2 bases and V 6 bases, and 7 bases lay outside the gene matches. Looked up from germline, CDR1 is MNHEY and CDR2 is SVGEGT. This CDR3 has 15 residues.

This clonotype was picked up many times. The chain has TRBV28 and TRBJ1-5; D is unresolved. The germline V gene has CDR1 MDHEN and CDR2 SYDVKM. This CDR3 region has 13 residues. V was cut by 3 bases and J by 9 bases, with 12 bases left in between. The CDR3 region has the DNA TGTGCCAGCAGTTTGTATTCGGCGGGGCCCCAGCATTTT. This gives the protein CASSLYSAGPQHF.

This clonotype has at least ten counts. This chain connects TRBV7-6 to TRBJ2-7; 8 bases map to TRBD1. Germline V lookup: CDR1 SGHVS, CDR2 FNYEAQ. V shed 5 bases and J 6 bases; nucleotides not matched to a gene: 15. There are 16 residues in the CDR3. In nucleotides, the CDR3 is TGTGCCAGCAGCCCCGGTGGAGAGGACAGGGCTGGCGAGCAGTACTTC. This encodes CASSPGGEDRAGEQYF.